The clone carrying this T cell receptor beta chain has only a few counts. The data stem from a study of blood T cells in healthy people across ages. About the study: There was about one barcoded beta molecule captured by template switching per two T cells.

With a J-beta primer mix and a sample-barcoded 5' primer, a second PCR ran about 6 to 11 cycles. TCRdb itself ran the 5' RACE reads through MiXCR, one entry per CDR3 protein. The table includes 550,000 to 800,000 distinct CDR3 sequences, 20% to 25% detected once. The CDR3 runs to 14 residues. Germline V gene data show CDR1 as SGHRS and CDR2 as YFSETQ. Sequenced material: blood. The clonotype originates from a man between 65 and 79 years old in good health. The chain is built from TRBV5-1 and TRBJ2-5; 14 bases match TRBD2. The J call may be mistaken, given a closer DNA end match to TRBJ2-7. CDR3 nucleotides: TGCGCCAGCAGCTCGGGACTAGCGGGAGCCGAGCAGTACTTC. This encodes CASSSGLAGAEQYF.